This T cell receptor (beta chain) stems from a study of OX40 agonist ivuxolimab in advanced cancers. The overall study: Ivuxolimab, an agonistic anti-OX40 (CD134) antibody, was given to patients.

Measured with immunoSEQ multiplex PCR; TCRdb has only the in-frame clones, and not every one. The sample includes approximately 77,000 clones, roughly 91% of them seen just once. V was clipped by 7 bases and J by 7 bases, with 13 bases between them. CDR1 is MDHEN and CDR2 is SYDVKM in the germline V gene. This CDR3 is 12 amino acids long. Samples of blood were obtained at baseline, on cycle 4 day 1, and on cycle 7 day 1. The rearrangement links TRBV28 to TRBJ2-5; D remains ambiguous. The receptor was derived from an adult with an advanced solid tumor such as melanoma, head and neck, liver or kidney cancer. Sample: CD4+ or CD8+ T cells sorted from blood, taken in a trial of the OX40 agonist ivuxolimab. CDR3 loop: CASTEPRGTQYF. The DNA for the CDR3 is TGTGCCAGCACCGAGCCTCGAGGGACCCAGTACTTC.